This T cell receptor (beta chain) was obtained from a study of T-cell reconstitution after alpha-beta-depleted transplantation in children (dated by TCRdb to about 2016). Notes on the research overall: The study quantitatively tracked T-cell immune reconstitution after TCRalphabeta/CD19-depleted allogeneic hematopoietic cell transplantation in children using TCR repertoire profiling.

This clonotype was seen a handful of times. Its antigen remains unidentified. Base quality data are lacking; no much larger clone is found one base away. Taken from cysteine to phenylalanine, the CDR3 has 15 residues. Here the CDR3 DNA is all that survives: 45 bases in frame from base 1. V loses 11 bases, J loses 3 bases, and the germline ends lie 17 bases apart. The treatment or condition label, read with the paper, signifies: allogeneic hematopoietic cell transplantation with graft depleted of TCRalphabeta T cells and CD19 B cells. Transplant recipients were children who received TCRalphabeta/CD19-depleted allogeneic hematopoietic cell grafts. The library was produced with PCR. Instrument used: Illumina HiSeq 2500. TCR library preparation used molecular barcoding, with unique molecular identifiers applied to normalize quantification of the TCRbeta repertoire. TCRdb's own reprocessing of the public reads used fastp at Q25 and MiXCR and kept productive beta chains. Merged by CDR3 protein, the rows form single entries marked with the most common genes and DNA. In all, the sample holds around 800,000 distinct CDR3 sequences, and around 17% of those were seen once. 5% of the sample is taken by the ten largest.

Overall results and qualifications from the work: The frequencies of hyperexpanded clones fell over the following months, and after one year, T-cell counts and TCRbeta diversity were mostly attributed to newly produced T cells. In some patients, the high TCRbeta diversity seen at day 60 was put down to recipient T cells and intrathymic progenitors that had survived conditioning. About two months after transplant, the apparently early recovery of alphabetaT-cell counts reportedly depended on just several hundred clones that had expanded rapidly and came from non-depleted graft cells.

This sequence uses TRBV12-3 or TRBV12-4 and TRBJ1-6, with TRBD1 perhaps the D gene, on 5 matching bases. The sample here was PBMCs, mostly from graft donor cells, taken 360 days after TCRalphabeta/CD19-depleted stem cell transplant. This TCR was recovered from a male patient younger than 18 who had a stem cell transplant for acute lymphoblastic leukemia, so the T cells may come from the graft donor. The nucleotide sequence is TGTGCCCGCGCGGGGCACGTAGGCTATAATTCACCCCTCCACTTT. This translates into CARAGHVGYNSPLHF.